This TCR beta chain was documented in a study of T cell repertoires in cytomegalovirus infection. In its sample, this clonotype was seen a few times. The antigen remains unidentified. TCRdb processed the reads anew with MiXCR; each CDR3 protein has one entry. The data show hundreds of thousands of distinct CDR3 sequences, 25% to 40% seen once. V lost 1 base, J lost 7 bases, and 14 bases lay in between. Germline V gene sequence: CDR1 MNHNY, CDR2 SVGAGI (reference sequence). CDR3 size: 14 residues. The input for sequencing was cultured CD8+ T cells from PBMCs, taken from culture after CMV antigen stimulation. This chain joins TRBV6-6 and TRBJ2-7; maybe TRBD1 (6 bases). The receptor's source is a human donor in good health (CMV status not recorded). Some clones in this sample may be carry-over from other donors' samples. The CDR3 nucleotides are TGTGCCAGCAGTTACTTGCAGGGGCCGGAAGAGCAGTACGTC. It specifies CASSYLQGPEEQYV.